A selection of T cell receptor beta chains follows, all from one sample in a study of CD8 T cells in Susac syndrome. Each CDR3 protein gets one entry after TCRdb re-called the immunoSEQ multiplex PCR reads with MiXCR. The data contain approximately 180,000 distinct CDR3 sequences, roughly 91% of them singletons. Sample: CD4+ T cells from PBMCs. These TCRs come from a human donor with Susac syndrome. CDR3s include the opening cysteine and the closing phenylalanine or tryptophan. A D gene is named only where the DNA matches it firmly. The size entry is marked missing in some rows and otherwise reads once, few, many or a size class.

13 | . | TRBJ1-2 | few | TRBV12-3/TRBV12-4 | CASSPTRNYGYTF | TGTGCCAGCAGTCCGACCCGTAACTATGGCTACACCTTC
14 | TRBD1 | TRBJ1-4 | . | TRBV6-5 | CASSQGQGIGKLFF | TGTGCCAGCAGTCAAGGACAGGGCATAGGAAAACTGTTTTTT
15 | TRBD2 | TRBJ2-1 | . | TRBV2 | CASNSGGQAYNEQFF | TGTGCCAGCAATAGCGGGGGCCAGGCCTACAATGAGCAGTTCTTC
15 | . | TRBJ2-2 | . | TRBV15 | CATSRDAGGTGELFF | TGTGCCACCAGCAGAGATGCTGGGGGCACCGGGGAGCTGTTTTTT
16 | . | TRBJ1-1 | . | TRBV20-1 | CSASRSGKGRNTEAFF | TGCAGTGCTAGTCGGTCGGGAAAAGGGAGGAACACTGAAGCTTTCTTT
15 | . | TRBJ2-7 | . | TRBV30 | CAWSPQGIITYEQYF | TGTGCCTGGAGTCCACAGGGTATAATCACCTACGAGCAGTACTTC
13 | . | TRBJ1-2 | . | TRBV27 | CASSLDGYYGYTF | TGTGCCAGCAGTTTAGACGGCTACTATGGCTACACCTTC
13 | . | TRBJ2-6 | . | TRBV2 | CASGLSGANVLTF | TGTGCCAGCGGTCTCTCTGGGGCCAACGTCCTGACTTTC
13 | . | TRBJ1-4 | . | TRBV2 | CASSNRAGEKLFF | TGTGCCAGCAGTAATAGGGCTGGGGAAAAACTGTTTTTT
13 | . | TRBJ1-5 | . | TRBV19 | CASSSTVDQPQHF | TGTGCCAGTAGTTCGACAGTGGATCAGCCCCAGCATTTT
13 | . | TRBJ2-5 | . | TRBV5-6 | CASSKGRWETQYF | TGTGCCAGCAGCAAGGGACGGTGGGAGACCCAGTACTTC
17 | TRBD1 | TRBJ1-6 | . | TRBV12-3/TRBV12-4 | CASSFGQGASYNSPLHF | TGTGCCAGCAGTTTTGGACAGGGGGCTTCCTATAATTCACCCCTCCACTTT
12 | TRBD1 | TRBJ1-2 | few | TRBV11-1 | CASSPGQGGYTF | TGTGCCAGCAGCCCTGGACAGGGGGGCTACACCTTC
11 | . | TRBJ2-5 | . | TRBV7-9 | CASSLSSAPYF | TGTGCCAGCAGCTTGTCCTCAGCCCCGTACTTC
15 | . | TRBJ2-5 | few | TRBV19 | CASQDSLSLPETQYF | TGTGCCAGTCAAGATAGCCTCTCCCTCCCCGAGACCCAGTACTTC
14 | . | TRBJ1-1 | . | TRBV6-6 | CASSYSAGNTEAFF | TGTGCCAGCAGTTACTCGGCAGGGAACACTGAAGCTTTCTTT
17 | . | TRBJ1-5 | . | TRBV19 | CASSIGAGNLHHTPQHF | TGTGCCAGTAGTATCGGGGCAGGGAACCTCCACCATACGCCCCAGCATTTT
12 | . | TRBJ1-2 | . | TRBV20-1 | CSAPGQNYGYTF | TGCAGTGCTCCAGGACAGAACTATGGCTACACCTTC
14 | TRBD2 | TRBJ2-7 | . | TRBV28 | CACYRAGGPSEQYF | TGTGCCTGTTACCGTGCGGGAGGGCCGTCTGAGCAGTACTTC
17 | . | TRBJ1-6 | once | TRBV11-2 | CASSLAEAFSYNSPLHF | TGTGCCAGCAGCTTAGCGGAAGCTTTCTCCTATAATTCACCCCTCCACTTT
11 | . | TRBJ2-1 | . | TRBV20-1 | CSAQTYNEQFF | TGCAGTGCCCAGACATACAATGAGCAGTTCTTC
16 | . | TRBJ2-6 | . | TRBV6-5 | CASSYWLNSGANVLTF | TGTGCCAGCAGTTACTGGCTGAACTCTGGGGCCAACGTCCTGACTTTC
15 | TRBD2 | TRBJ2-3 | . | TRBV20-1 | CSARAGSGYTDTQYF | TGCAGTGCTAGAGCGGGTAGCGGGTACACAGATACGCAGTATTTT
14 | . | TRBJ1-6 | few | TRBV27 | CASSLSNIGQPLHF | TGTGCCAGCAGTTTATCGAATATTGGACAGCCCCTCCACTTT
16 | . | TRBJ2-2 | once | TRBV7-3 | CASSTSRTQNTGELFF | TGTGCCAGCAGCACCTCCCGGACTCAGAACACCGGGGAGCTGTTTTTT
11 | . | TRBJ2-7 | few | TRBV3-1 | CASSRTYEQYF | TGTGCCAGCAGCCGAACCTACGAGCAGTACTTC
16 | TRBD1 | TRBJ2-5 | . | TRBV7-9 | CASSQRPGQGQETQYF | TGTGCCAGCAGCCAACGACCGGGACAGGGGCAAGAGACCCAGTACTTC
15 | . | TRBJ2-1 | . | TRBV3-1 | CASSQGVGALSEQFF | TGTGCCAGCAGCCAAGGGGTGGGGGCCTTGAGTGAGCAGTTCTTC
15 | . | TRBJ2-7 | . | TRBV9 | CASSVAPGSAYEQYF | TGTGCCAGCAGCGTAGCTCCGGGATCTGCCTACGAGCAGTACTTC
16 | . | TRBJ2-7 | . | TRBV6-2/TRBV6-3 | CASSYSLQEITYEQYF | TGTGCCAGCAGTTACTCACTACAGGAGATTACCTACGAGCAGTACTTC
15 | TRBD2 | TRBJ2-1 | . | TRBV5-1 | CASSLEASGYNEQFF | TGCGCCAGCAGCTTGGAGGCTAGCGGCTACAATGAGCAGTTCTTC
14 | . | TRBJ1-5 | . | TRBV2 | CASSDVAGDQPQHF | TGTGCCAGCAGTGACGTCGCAGGGGATCAGCCCCAGCATTTT
16 | . | TRBJ2-1 | . | TRBV9 | CASSVSGAGSYNEQFF | TGTGCCAGCAGCGTGTCGGGAGCGGGCTCCTACAATGAGCAGTTCTTC
17 | . | TRBJ2-1 | . | TRBV4-2 | CASSQDRAVSSYNEQFF | TGTGCCAGCAGCCAAGATCGTGCTGTCTCTTCCTACAATGAGCAGTTCTTC
17 | . | TRBJ2-1 | . | TRBV18 | CASSPPVGQGIPYEQFF | TGTGCCAGCTCACCACCGGTAGGTCAGGGGATTCCTTATGAGCAGTTCTTC
13 | . | TRBJ1-6 | . | TRBV30 | CAWSTVQISPLHF | TGTGCCTGGAGTACAGTGCAAATTTCACCCCTCCACTTT
13 | TRBD1 | TRBJ2-5 | . | TRBV19 | CASTGGARETQYF | TGTGCCAGCACAGGGGGTGCACGAGAGACCCAGTACTTC
15 | . | TRBJ1-1 | . | TRBV5-1 | CASSLGGSWNTEAFF | TGCGCCAGCAGCTTGGGAGGCAGTTGGAACACTGAAGCTTTCTTT
13 | . | TRBJ1-1 | . | TRBV10-2 | CASTGWTGTEAFF | TGCGCCAGCACTGGGTGGACGGGCACTGAAGCTTTCTTT
11 | . | TRBJ1-5 | few | TRBV28 | CASSLYQPQHF | TGTGCCAGCAGTTTATATCAGCCCCAGCATTTT
15 | TRBD2 | TRBJ2-5 | . | TRBV4-2 | CASSHRLAGEETQYF | TGTGCCAGCAGCCACCGACTAGCGGGGGAAGAGACCCAGTACTTC
15 | . | TRBJ1-3 | . | TRBV11-2 | CASSLVSSSGNTIYF | TGTGCCAGCAGCTTAGTATCGAGCTCTGGAAACACCATATATTTT